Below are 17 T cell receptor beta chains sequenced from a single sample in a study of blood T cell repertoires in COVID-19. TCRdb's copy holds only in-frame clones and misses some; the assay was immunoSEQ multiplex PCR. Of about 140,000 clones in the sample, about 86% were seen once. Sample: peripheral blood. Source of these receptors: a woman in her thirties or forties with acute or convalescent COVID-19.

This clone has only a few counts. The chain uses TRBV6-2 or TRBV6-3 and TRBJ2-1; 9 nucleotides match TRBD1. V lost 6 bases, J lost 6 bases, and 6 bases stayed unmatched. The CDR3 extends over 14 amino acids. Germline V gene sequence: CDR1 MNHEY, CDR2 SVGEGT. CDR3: CASSMGQGPNEQFF. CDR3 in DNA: TGTGCCAGCAGCATGGGACAGGGACCCAATGAGCAGTTCTTC.

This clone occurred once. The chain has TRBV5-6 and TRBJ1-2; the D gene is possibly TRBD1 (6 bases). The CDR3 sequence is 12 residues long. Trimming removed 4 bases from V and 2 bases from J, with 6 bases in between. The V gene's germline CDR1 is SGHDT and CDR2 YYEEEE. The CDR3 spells CASSTGNYGYTF. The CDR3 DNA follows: TGTGCCAGCAGCACAGGGAACTATGGCTACACCTTC.

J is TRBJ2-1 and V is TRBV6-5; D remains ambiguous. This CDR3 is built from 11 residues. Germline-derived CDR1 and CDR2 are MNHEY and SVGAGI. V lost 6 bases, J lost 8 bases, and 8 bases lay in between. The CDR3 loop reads CASSRLDEQFF. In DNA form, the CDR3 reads TGTGCCAGCAGCCGCTTAGATGAGCAGTTCTTC.

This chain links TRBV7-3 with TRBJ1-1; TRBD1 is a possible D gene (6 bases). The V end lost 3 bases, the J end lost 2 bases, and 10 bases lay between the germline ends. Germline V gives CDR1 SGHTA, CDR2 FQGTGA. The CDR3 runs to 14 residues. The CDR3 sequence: CASSLNRVNTEAFF. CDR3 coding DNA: TGTGCCAGCAGCTTGAACAGGGTCAACACTGAAGCTTTCTTT.

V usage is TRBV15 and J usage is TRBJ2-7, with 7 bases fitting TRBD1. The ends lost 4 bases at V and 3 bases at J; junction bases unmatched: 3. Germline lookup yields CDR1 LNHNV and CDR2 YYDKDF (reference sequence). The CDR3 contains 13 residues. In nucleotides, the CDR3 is TGTGCCACCAGCACGGGACAGAACTACGAGCAGTACTTC. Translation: CATSTGQNYEQYF.

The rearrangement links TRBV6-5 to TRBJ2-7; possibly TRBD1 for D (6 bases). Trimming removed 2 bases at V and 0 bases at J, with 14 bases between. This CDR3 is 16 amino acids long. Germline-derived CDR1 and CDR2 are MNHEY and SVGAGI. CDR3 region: CASSYQRQATSYEQYF. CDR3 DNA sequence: TGTGCCAGCAGTTACCAGAGACAGGCTACCTCCTACGAGCAGTACTTC.

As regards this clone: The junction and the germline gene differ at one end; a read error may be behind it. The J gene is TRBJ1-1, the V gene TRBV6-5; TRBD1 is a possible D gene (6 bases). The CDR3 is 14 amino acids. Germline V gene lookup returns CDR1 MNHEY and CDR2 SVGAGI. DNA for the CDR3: TGTGCCAGCAGAGGACAGCTAATGAACGCTGAAGCTTTCTTT. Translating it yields CASRGQLMNAEAFF.

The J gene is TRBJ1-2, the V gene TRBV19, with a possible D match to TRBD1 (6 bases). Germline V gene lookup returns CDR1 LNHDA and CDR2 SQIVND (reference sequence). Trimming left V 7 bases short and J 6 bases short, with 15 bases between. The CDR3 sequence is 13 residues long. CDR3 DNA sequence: TGTGCCAGTACCCGCTCCAGGGGAGATGGCTACACCTTC. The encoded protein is CASTRSRGDGYTF.

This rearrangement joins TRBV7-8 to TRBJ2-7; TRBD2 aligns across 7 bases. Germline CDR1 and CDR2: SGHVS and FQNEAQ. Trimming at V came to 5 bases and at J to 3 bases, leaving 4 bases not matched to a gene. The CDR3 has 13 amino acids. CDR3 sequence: CASSPPGGYEQYF. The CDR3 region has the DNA TGTGCCAGCAGCCCACCGGGGGGCTACGAGCAGTACTTC.

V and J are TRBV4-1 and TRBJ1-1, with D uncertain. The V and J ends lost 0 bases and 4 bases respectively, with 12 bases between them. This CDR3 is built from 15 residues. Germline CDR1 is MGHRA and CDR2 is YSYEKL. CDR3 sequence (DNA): TGCGCCAGCAGCCAAGATAGCGGAGACTTCACTGAAGCTTTCTTT. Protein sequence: CASSQDSGDFTEAFF.

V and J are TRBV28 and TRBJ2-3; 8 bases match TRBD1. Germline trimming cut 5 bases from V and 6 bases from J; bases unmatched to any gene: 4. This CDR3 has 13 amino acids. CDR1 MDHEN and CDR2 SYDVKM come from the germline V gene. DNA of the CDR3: TGTGCCAGCAGTGGATGGACAGGGGATACGCAGTATTTT. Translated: CASSGWTGDTQYF.

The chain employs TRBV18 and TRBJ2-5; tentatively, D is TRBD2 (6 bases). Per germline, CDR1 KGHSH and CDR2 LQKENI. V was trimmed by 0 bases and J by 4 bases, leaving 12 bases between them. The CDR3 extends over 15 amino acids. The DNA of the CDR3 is TGTGCCAGCTCACCACCGTCGGGAGCGCGAGAGACCCAGTACTTC. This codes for CASSPPSGARETQYF.

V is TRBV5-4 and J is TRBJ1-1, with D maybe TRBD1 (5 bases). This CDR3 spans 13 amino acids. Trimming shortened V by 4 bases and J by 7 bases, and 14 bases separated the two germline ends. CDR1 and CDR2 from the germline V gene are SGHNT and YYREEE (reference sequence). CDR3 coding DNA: TGTGCCAGCAGCCCCTTGAGGAGGGGTGAAGCTTTCTTT. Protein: CASSPLRRGEAFF.

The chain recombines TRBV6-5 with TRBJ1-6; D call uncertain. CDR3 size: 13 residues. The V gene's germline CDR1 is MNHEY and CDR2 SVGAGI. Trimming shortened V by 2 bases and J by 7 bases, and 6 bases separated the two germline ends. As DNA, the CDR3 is TGTGCCAGCAGTTACACTATAAATTCACCCCTCCACTTT. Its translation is CASSYTINSPLHF.

CDR3 residues: CASSSLGLEGSYNEQFF. The CDR3 region has the DNA TGTGCCAGCAGCTCCCTAGGATTGGAGGGTTCCTACAATGAGCAGTTCTTC. The V call is TRBV7-2, the J call TRBJ2-1; D perhaps matches TRBD2 (6 bases). Germline V gives CDR1 SGHTA, CDR2 FQGNSA. V was cut by 4 bases and J by 1 base, with 17 bases left in between. There are 17 residues in the CDR3. Drawing the rest from reference TRBV7-2 and TRBJ2-1, the complete variable domain is GAGVSQSPSNKVTEKGKDVELRCDPISGHTALYWYRQSLGQGLEFLIYFQGNSAPDKSGLPSDRFSAERTGGSVSTLTIQRTQQEDSAVYLCASSSLGLEGSYNEQFFGPGTRLTVL.

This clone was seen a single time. CDR3 in amino acids: CASSFGQGTDTQYF. The CDR3 DNA sequence: TGTGCCAGCAGCTTCGGACAGGGTACAGATACGCAGTATTTT. The chain is built from TRBV11-1 and TRBJ2-3, with TRBD1 matching over 8 bases. Per the germline V gene, CDR1 is SGHAT and CDR2 is FQDESV (reference sequence). The CDR3 runs 14 residues. Trimming at V came to 3 bases and at J to 3 bases, leaving 2 bases not matched to a gene.

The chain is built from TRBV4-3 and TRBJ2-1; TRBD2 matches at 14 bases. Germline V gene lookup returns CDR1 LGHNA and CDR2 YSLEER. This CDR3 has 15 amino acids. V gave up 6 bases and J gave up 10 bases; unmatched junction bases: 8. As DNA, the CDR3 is TGCGCCAGCAGGCCGACTAGCGGGAGGGCGAACGAGCAGTTCTTC. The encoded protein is CASRPTSGRANEQFF.